This TCR beta chain was profiled in a study of blood T cell repertoires in COVID-19. Looking at the study overall: T cells, B-cell-depleted T cells, or PBMCs provided the cDNA or gDNA that served as material.

This clone was seen only once. This table comes from immunoSEQ multiplex PCR, and its TCRdb copy is limited to in-frame clones, with some not included. The repertoire holds about 98,000 clones, with around 92% as singletons. With 2 bases removed from V and 3 bases from J, the gap between germline ends came to 13 bases. From germline, CDR1 is MNHNS and CDR2 SASEGT. The CDR3 extends over 15 amino acids. Sequenced input: peripheral blood. The rearrangement uses TRBV6-1 and TRBJ1-2, with no clear D. The source of this sequence is a man younger than 35 with acute or convalescent COVID-19. The CDR3 coding sequence is TGTGCCAGCAGTGAATTCTCCTCCCGAGACTATGGCTACACCTTC. It translates to CASSEFSSRDYGYTF.